This entry describes one T cell receptor (beta chain). This specimen belongs to a study of blood T cell repertoires in COVID-19. Study background: Samples came from the United States, Italy and Spain, spanning acute and convalescent COVID-19.

Per the germline V gene, CDR1 is MNHEY and CDR2 is SVGAGI. With V trimmed by 8 bases and J by 8 bases, 12 bases remained unmatched. The CDR3 runs to 14 residues. How the authors handled the data: Reference gene primers were amplified, and this amplification served to estimate nucleated cell counts. The method was immunoSEQ multiplex PCR; TCRdb's version includes in-frame clones alone and lacks a portion of them. V and J calls and clone size follow that table, whereas D and trimming were derived from the DNA. The data contain just over 65,000 clones, around 92% of them seen just once; the ten biggest clones take up approximately 1.5%.

Sample: peripheral blood. This sequence joins TRBV6-5 and TRBJ2-4; 7 bases agree with TRBD1. This clonotype was obtained from a man aged 55 to 70 with acute or convalescent COVID-19. CDR3 coding DNA: TGTGCCAGCGGTACGAGACAGGGTTGGGACATTCAGTACTTC. Translated: CASGTRQGWDIQYF.